This paragraph reports one T cell receptor beta chain. Its target antigen remains unknown. At one end, the junction sequence differs from germline, possibly due to a read error. Inclusion was restricted to participants for whom at least one PBMC sample before ART initiation and at least two post-ART samples were available. Treatment was received in the United States of America by all participants with HIV. Before DNA extraction, cryopreserved samples of about 0.95-10 million PBMC were thawed and washed. At the time of the earliest PBMC sample for each participant with HIV, ages ranged from 23 to 54 years. PBMC samples were contributed by each participant from 1-4 timepoints before ART initiation and 2-8 timepoints after ART initiation, with a median of 7 samples. For every participant, serial HIV viral load, CD4+ T-cell count, ART history and demographic data were obtained. A Qiagen kit on a QIAcube was used to extract genomic DNA from unsorted PBMC, with samples processed in batches of 12.

The data were taken from a study of long-term antiretroviral therapy in people with HIV (dated by TCRdb to the early 2020s). Describing the broader study: The earliest samples were collected approximately a decade before the 2015 WHO recommendation for immediate ART, a period when ART was typically delayed until CD4 counts fell. This retrospective serial study examined whether starting ART and sustained HIV suppression were associated with changes in the composition and diversity of the TRB repertoire in peripheral blood. The cohort contributed about 200 cryopreserved PBMC samples from around 33 adults with confirmed HIV infection, collected serially over a mean of around 6 years (range 1-12). Of the approximately 30 participants with HIV, more than 10 were female. No cross-contamination during QIAcube processing was seen in test extractions of a monoclonal T-cell line run alongside roughly 30 polyclonal samples.

The CDR1 and CDR2 encoded by the germline V gene are SGHVS and FQNEAQ. Taken from cysteine to phenylalanine, the CDR3 has 14 residues. Solely the CDR3 DNA is kept, with 42 bases framed from the first base. Overall study results and their limits: The samples span the years 2004 to 2017, and the ART regimens used may be less effective than current regimens. No data were available on ART adherence, viral resistance or therapy changes, limiting inferences about post-ART repertoire changes. Compared with controls, HIV repertoires had narrower CDR3 length ranges, and the network structure pointed to an antigen-experienced repertoire that shifted only slightly toward naive after ART. Limited PBMC availability meant only the TCR beta chain was sequenced, without alpha chain pairing. Because pre-ART samples had limited cell numbers, unsorted PBMC were profiled rather than sorted CD4+ and CD8+ T cells. Starting ART was linked to a significant rise in TRB diversity, yet even after long-term ART the diversity remained significantly lower than in transplant donor controls. At every time point, the repertoire was dominated by expanded TRB clones first identified before ART initiation, although this dominance fluctuated and, in many PLHIV, declined after ART.

The immunoSEQ hsTCRB v3.0 assay was used at survey level resolution to sequence the TRB variable region. TRB sequencing targeted a depth of 40,000-50,000 T-cell genomes per sample. Pooled TRB libraries were sequenced on an Illumina MiSeq with a v3 150-cycle kit. Under the source paper's analysis protocol: Repertoire analysis was performed in R inside a reproducible Nextflow workflow that covered QC, data transformation and analysis. LymphoSeq2, an R package for AIRR-Seq data exploration, was used to implement custom analyses. A handful of samples that produced fewer than 5000 total TRB sequences were removed, so 180 or so HIV repertoires were analyzed. Among the 188 retained HIV repertoires, roughly 60 were collected before ART initiation and 120 to 130 were collected after ART initiation. Repertoires were downsampled to 5000 TRB nucleotide sequences, with summary statistics averaged over 100 downsampling iterations. The analysis kept only TRB sequences whose CDR3 regions were at least seven amino acids long. Two measures captured diversity: a Shannon entropy-derived clonality score and the Gini coefficient. In repertoire networks, the top 5000 CDR3 amino acid sequences were linked whenever an edit distance of one separated two sequences. Antigen specificity groups and MHC restriction were predicted for TRB CDR3 amino acid sequences with GLIPH2. CDR3 amino acid sequences were matched against VDJdb and McPAS-TCR to flag known CMV, EBV, HIV or tissue antigen associations. Pre-ART, post-ART and control groups were compared with Wilcoxon signed-rank tests and Holm-Bonferroni correction. Sourced from immuneACCESS, this table was stored by TCRdb with only in-frame sequences that have V and J called. A share of the clones is absent; for the studies checked, an unresolved V gene accounts for under half, and the remainder has no known explanation. V and J calls and clone size are those listed in that table; D and trimming were worked out from the DNA. The sample table shows tens of thousands of clones, and more than 95% are seen once. The ten largest clones represent around 3.2% of the sample.

The source is a man aged 25 to 40 with HIV. Rearrangement joined TRBV7-8 to TRBJ2-5; the D gene cannot be resolved beyond TRBD1 or TRBD2, each matching 5 bases. Sequenced here: unsorted PBMCs, sampled 6.9 years after starting antiretroviral therapy. The sequenced DNA is TGTGCGAGCAGCGGTTCAGGGCAACAAGAGACCCAGTACTTC. It encodes CASSGSGQQETQYF.